These 26 T cell receptor beta chains share one sample of origin, sequenced in a study of shared clonotypes between healthy human individuals. TCRdb keeps only in-frame clones here, not all; method: immunoSEQ multiplex PCR. In the table there are 2 million to 2.5 million clones, approximately 95% of which are singletons. Sample: naive CD4+ T cells sorted from blood. Stated subset: CD45RA+ positively selected. These receptors all come from a man aged 18 to 30 in good health.

V usage is TRBV11-1 and J usage is TRBJ2-3, with 13 nucleotides matching TRBD2. The V segment lost 5 bases and the J segment 5 bases; nucleotides outside the gene matches: 7. The CDR3 totals 16 residues. The V gene's germline CDR1 is SGHAT and CDR2 FQDESV (reference sequence). The CDR3 DNA follows: TGTGCCAGCAGCGCGGCCGGGACTAGCGGGATAGATACGCAGTATTTT. Amino acids: CASSAAGTSGIDTQYF.

The rearrangement uses TRBV15 and TRBJ2-5, with a weak D call TRBD1 (6 bases). Germline CDR1 LNHNV, CDR2 YYDKDF (reference sequence). The length of the CDR3 is 15 residues. V was trimmed by 0 bases and J by 4 bases, leaving 12 bases between them. CDR3 region: CATSREPGVGETQYF. The CDR3 region has the DNA TGTGCCACCAGCAGAGAACCAGGGGTAGGAGAGACCCAGTACTTC.

This chain connects TRBV14 to TRBJ1-2, with 8 bases lining up with TRBD1. The CDR3 length is 16 residues. Germline CDR1 reads SGHDN; CDR2 reads FVKESK. Trimming at V came to 0 bases and at J to 3 bases, leaving 6 bases not matched to a gene. CDR3 loop: CASSQDRRGLDYGYTF. The CDR3 DNA sequence: TGTGCCAGCAGCCAAGATCGCAGGGGGCTTGACTATGGCTACACCTTC. Variable domain in full (rest from reference TRBV14 and TRBJ1-2): EAGVTQFPSHSVIEKGQTVTLRCDPISGHDNLYWYRRVMGKEIKFLLHFVKESKQDESGMPNNRFLAERTGGTYSTLKVQPAELEDSGVYFCASSQDRRGLDYGYTFGSGTRLTVV.

This clone was observed a single time. The chain recombines TRBV5-1 with TRBJ2-7; the match to TRBD1 covers 8 bases. The V segment lost 0 bases and the J segment 0 bases; nucleotides outside the gene matches: 11. This CDR3 comprises 18 residues. Per germline, CDR1 SGHRS and CDR2 YFSETQ. CDR3 region: CASSLAHLGDRLSYEQYF. The DNA of the CDR3 is TGCGCCAGCAGCTTGGCACATCTGGGGGACAGGCTCTCCTACGAGCAGTACTTC.

The V gene is TRBV5-1, the J gene TRBJ1-5; D is undetermined. The CDR3 is made up of 15 amino acids. Trimming removed 0 bases at V and 5 bases at J, with 12 bases between. Germline V gene lookup returns CDR1 SGHRS and CDR2 YFSETQ. The CDR3 DNA sequence: TGCGCCAGCAGCTTGGCCGGGGAAGCTCATCAGCCCCAGCATTTT. As protein: CASSLAGEAHQPQHF.

The V and J genes are TRBV9 and TRBJ1-3; D remains ambiguous. Between the trimmed V and J ends, which lost 0 bases and 4 bases, there was a span of 5 bases. This CDR3 has 13 amino acids. From germline, CDR1 is SGDLS and CDR2 YYNGEE. CDR3 nucleotides: TGTGCCAGCAGCGTAGGGGAGGGAAACACCATATATTTT. Translation gives CASSVGEGNTIYF.

The rearrangement joins TRBV6-6 to TRBJ2-2; TRBD1 matches 12 bases. CDR1 and CDR2 from the germline V gene are MNHNY and SVGAGI (reference sequence). The CDR3 has 16 residues. V lost 5 bases to trimming and J lost 4 bases; unmatched junction nucleotides: 5. The CDR3 protein is CASSQGTGGGTGELFF. Here the CDR3 DNA reads TGTGCCAGCAGTCAGGGGACAGGGGGCGGCACCGGGGAGCTGTTTTTT.

The V and J genes are TRBV5-6 and TRBJ1-1; unclear D gene. The V gene lost 1 base and the J gene lost 9 bases, with 13 bases spanning the gap. This CDR3 has 13 residues. Germline CDR1 and CDR2: SGHDT and YYEEEE. For the CDR3, the DNA is TGTGCCAGCAGCTTGAGGCAGGCGACCAAAGCTTTCTTT. This translates into CASSLRQATKAFF.

The chain's CDR3 is CASSQAVQETQYF. The CDR3 DNA sequence: TGTGCCAGCTCACAAGCAGTCCAAGAGACCCAGTACTTC. This chain links TRBV18 with TRBJ2-5; D uncertain. Trimming left V 4 bases short and J 1 base short, with 7 bases between. CDR3 length: 13 amino acids. Germline CDR1 and CDR2: KGHSH and LQKENI. Drawing the rest from reference TRBV18 and TRBJ2-5, the complete variable domain is NAGVMQNPRHLVRRRGQEARLRCSPMKGHSHVYWYRQLPEEGLKFMVYLQKENIIDESGMPKERFSAEFPKEGPSILRIQQVVRGDSAAYFCASSQAVQETQYFGPGTRLLVL.

The V call is TRBV4-3, the J call TRBJ1-2; TRBD1 matches 8 bases. The J segment lost 7 bases and the V segment lost 4 bases, leaving 11 bases of the junction unmatched. Germline loops: CDR1 LGHNA, CDR2 YSLEER. This CDR3 comprises 15 residues. The CDR3 sequence: CASSPTPGTGLGYTF. Here the CDR3 DNA reads TGCGCCAGCAGCCCGACTCCCGGGACAGGACTTGGCTACACCTTC.

The chain has TRBV7-9 and TRBJ2-5; 8 bases map to TRBD2. CDR3 size: 15 residues. CDR1 and CDR2 (germline): SEHNR, FQNEAQ (reference sequence). Trimming cost V 7 bases and J 10 bases; bases outside gene matches: 17. This CDR3 reads CASNRGLAPGDGQYF. The CDR3, as DNA: TGTGCCAGCAACCGTGGACTAGCCCCAGGGGATGGCCAGTACTTC.

A remark on this clone: Within the sample, other DNA sequences also encode this same CDR3. The chain joins TRBV25-1 to TRBJ2-7, with 10 positions matching TRBD1. This CDR3 contains 13 residues. Trimming took 8 bases from V and 6 from J; bases not matched to a gene: 7. Germline V gene sequence: CDR1 MGHDK, CDR2 SYGVNS. The CDR3 reads CASSGQGISEQYF. The CDR3 DNA is TGTGCCAGCTCGGGACAGGGGATCAGCGAGCAGTACTTC.

The J gene is TRBJ1-1, the V gene TRBV5-1, with D perhaps matching TRBD1 (6 bases). Trimming left V 0 bases short and J 5 bases short, with 17 bases between. This CDR3 region has 16 residues. Per germline, CDR1 SGHRS and CDR2 YFSETQ. Here the CDR3 DNA reads TGCGCCAGCAGCTTGGGGGTTGGAACAGGGCGGACTGAAGCTTTCTTT. As protein: CASSLGVGTGRTEAFF.

The V gene is TRBV4-1, the J gene TRBJ2-5, with D perhaps given as TRBD1 or TRBD2 (5 bases each). V lost 0 bases to trimming and J lost 3 bases, with 11 bases between them. Germline assignment: CDR1 MGHRA and CDR2 YSYEKL. The CDR3 covers 15 residues. For the CDR3, the DNA is TGCGCCAGCAGCCAAGAAGGGGACGGGGAAGAGACCCAGTACTTC. Its translation is CASSQEGDGEETQYF.

This rearrangement joins TRBV7-8 to TRBJ2-7, with a weak D call TRBD2 (7 bases). The V gene lost 2 bases and the J gene lost 3 bases, with 11 bases spanning the gap. Germline assignment: CDR1 SGHVS and CDR2 FQNEAQ. The CDR3 is 14 residues long. The chain's CDR3 is CASSLSGGRYEQYF. Written as DNA, the CDR3 is TGTGCCAGCAGCTTATCGGGGGGCCGCTACGAGCAGTACTTC.

This clone turned up a few times. The rearrangement uses TRBV15 and TRBJ2-5; D remains ambiguous. The germline V gene encodes CDR1 LNHNV and CDR2 YYDKDF (reference sequence). Deletions cut 1 base from V and 2 bases from J, with 2 bases between. This CDR3 contains 12 residues. The DNA of the CDR3 is TGTGCCACCAGCAGAGTTCAAGAGACCCAGTACTTC. This translates into CATSRVQETQYF.

This sequence joins TRBV18 and TRBJ1-3, with D perhaps TRBD1 (5 bases). The ends were cut back, 5 bases at V and 3 bases at J, with 8 bases in the middle. The CDR3 runs to 13 residues. CDR1 and CDR2 from the germline V gene are KGHSH and LQKENI. Here the CDR3 reads CASSAGNGNTIYF. The CDR3 DNA follows: TGTGCCAGCTCAGCAGGGAATGGAAACACCATATATTTT.

The genes are TRBV28 and TRBJ1-1; 8 nucleotides align to TRBD1. J gave up 3 bases and V 6 bases, and 9 bases lay outside the gene matches. Germline values: CDR1 MDHEN, CDR2 SYDVKM. The CDR3 loop spans 15 amino acids. The CDR3 protein is CASSSGQGGYTEAFF. The CDR3 DNA reads TGTGCCAGCAGCTCTGGACAGGGTGGGTACACTGAAGCTTTCTTT.

Concerning this clone: Other DNA sequences from this sample encode an identical CDR3 as well. J is TRBJ1-1 and V is TRBV6-1; D gene unclear. The germline V gene encodes CDR1 MNHNS and CDR2 SASEGT. CDR3 length: 15 amino acids. Trimming pared 0 bases from V and 0 bases from J, leaving 8 bases between. CDR3 nucleotide sequence: TGTGCCAGCAGTGAAGCTCCGGGTATGAACACTGAAGCTTTCTTT. Translating gives CASSEAPGMNTEAFF.

The rearrangement links TRBV7-2 to TRBJ1-5; perhaps TRBD1 as D (6 bases). The CDR3 runs to 15 residues. CDR1 is SGHTA, CDR2 FQGNSA, per germline. The V end was cut by 5 bases, the J end by 0 bases, with 11 bases between. In nucleotides, the CDR3 is TGTGCCAGCAGCGCGGACAGTTATAGCAATCAGCCCCAGCATTTT. Its protein is CASSADSYSNQPQHF. Together with reference TRBV7-2 and TRBJ1-5, the CDR3 gives the full variable domain: GAGVSQSPSNKVTEKGKDVELRCDPISGHTALYWYRQSLGQGLEFLIYFQGNSAPDKSGLPSDRFSAERTGGSVSTLTIQRTQQEDSAVYLCASSADSYSNQPQHFGDGTRLSIL.

Here the CDR3 DNA reads TGTGCCAGCAGTTCGTCGGTCCCAAAAGGGCTAGTGTACTTC. It specifies CASSSSVPKGLVYF. The V gene is TRBV6-6, the J gene TRBJ2-4; D is uncertain. Germline V gives CDR1 MNHNY, CDR2 SVGAGI (reference sequence). The CDR3 runs to 14 residues. Trimming left V 4 bases short and J 15 bases short, with 22 bases between.

CDR3 DNA: TGTGCCAGCAGCTTTACCTTAGTTGAGTGGCGGATGAACACTGAAGCTTTCTTT. This gives the protein CASSFTLVEWRMNTEAFF. The chain has TRBV7-8 and TRBJ1-1; D is ambiguous. The CDR3 is made up of 18 amino acids. Germline loops: CDR1 SGHVS, CDR2 FQNEAQ. Trimming took 3 bases from V and 0 from J, leaving 20 bases between them.

The V call is TRBV5-4, the J call TRBJ1-1; D gene uncertain. Trimming stripped 0 bases from V and 1 base from J, with 10 bases between. CDR1 is SGHNT, CDR2 YYREEE, per germline (reference sequence). The CDR3 is 15 amino acids. Written as DNA, the CDR3 is TGTGCCAGCAGCTTGGCAAATGTGGGGAACACTGAAGCTTTCTTT. Its protein is CASSLANVGNTEAFF.

The V call is TRBV28, the J call TRBJ2-3, with D possibly matching TRBD2 (6 bases). V lost 6 bases and J lost 2, with 9 bases in between. CDR3 length equals 13 residues. From germline, CDR1 is MDHEN and CDR2 SYDVKM. The CDR3 sequence: CASSWGDTDTQYF. CDR3 nucleotides: TGTGCCAGCAGCTGGGGGGACACAGATACGCAGTATTTT. Full variable domain (missing parts from reference TRBV28 and TRBJ2-3): DVKVTQSSRYLVKRTGEKVFLECVQDMDHENMFWYRQDPGLGLRLIYFSYDVKMKEKGDIPEGYSVSREKKERFSLILESASTNQTSMYLCASSWGDTDTQYFGPGTRLTVL.

The chain carries TRBV2 and TRBJ2-5; 7 nucleotides align to TRBD1. The CDR3 length is 14 residues. Per germline, CDR1 SNHLY and CDR2 FYNNEI. Trimming cost V 6 bases and J 2 bases; bases outside gene matches: 6. CDR3 nucleotides: TGTGCCAGCAGGGATTGGACAGGTCAAGAGACCCAGTACTTC. Amino acids: CASRDWTGQETQYF.

This sequence joins TRBV10-3 and TRBJ1-1; 7 nucleotides agree with TRBD1. V lost 7 bases and J lost 6; bases outside the gene matches: 8. This CDR3 is built from 13 residues. The germline CDR1 and CDR2 sequences are ENHRY and SYGVKD. For the CDR3, the DNA is TGTGCCATCACCGAGACAGGGCAGGCTGAAGCTTTCTTT. Its protein is CAITETGQAEAFF.